The rows below give T cell receptor beta chains drawn from one sample of a study of shared clonotypes between healthy human individuals. Clones were sequenced by immunoSEQ multiplex PCR, and TCRdb holds only the in-frame ones, with some missing. The table shows some 2.1 million clones, with roughly 94% occurring only once. The sequenced sample consisted of naive CD4+ T cells sorted from blood. These receptors came from a man younger than 35 in good health. Each CDR3 is given with its conserved first and last residue. A D gene is named only where the DNA matches it firmly. Size is stated for part of the rows, as once, few or many counts, or as a class when the clone is expanded.

DNA,CDR3,D,V,J,size
TGTGCCAGCAGCCCGCTCGGACTAGAACAAGAGACCCAGTACTTC,CASSPLGLEQETQYF,TRBD2,TRBV11-2,TRBJ2-5,.
TGTGCCTGGAGGGTAGGGTCGGTGTACCAAGAGACCCAGTACTTC,CAWRVGSVYQETQYF,.,TRBV30,TRBJ2-5,.
TGTGCCAGCAGGACGTCAGGGGGGCCCTACAATGAGCAGTTCTTC,CASRTSGGPYNEQFF,.,TRBV6-5,TRBJ2-1,.
TGCGCCAGCAGCCCGGGACTAGCGGATTACAATGAGCAGTTCTTC,CASSPGLADYNEQFF,TRBD2,TRBV4-3,TRBJ2-1,.
TGTGCCAGTAGTGACTATGGCGAGCAGTACTTC,CASSDYGEQYF,.,TRBV19,TRBJ2-7,once
TGTGCCTGGAGTGTAACCCGGGACACCTACACAGATACGCAGTATTTT,CAWSVTRDTYTDTQYF,.,TRBV30,TRBJ2-3,.
TGCAGCGTTGGCACAGGGGCGAGGAGTTCCTACGAGCAGTACTTC,CSVGTGARSSYEQYF,TRBD1,TRBV29-1,TRBJ2-7,.
TGTGCCAGCAGTCGTCAAACAGGGGATTCTGGAAAACTGTTTTTT,CASSRQTGDSGKLFF,TRBD1,TRBV6-1,TRBJ1-4,.
TGCGCCAGCAGCTTGGACAGGGGGCCTTGGGAGACCCAGTACTTC,CASSLDRGPWETQYF,TRBD1,TRBV5-1,TRBJ2-5,.
TGTGCCAGCAGCTTCGACAGAACAGATACGCAGTATTTT,CASSFDRTDTQYF,.,TRBV5-6,TRBJ2-3,.
TGTGCCAGCAGCTCGGGGGGGACAGACTATATCTATGGCTACACCTTC,CASSSGGTDYIYGYTF,TRBD1,TRBV7-9,TRBJ1-2,.
TGTGCCAGCAGTTACATGGGGAAGGGCCAGTTCTTC,CASSYMGKGQFF,.,TRBV6-5,TRBJ2-1,.
TGCGCCAGCAGCCTGGACAGGGTCTATGGCTACACCTTC,CASSLDRVYGYTF,TRBD1,TRBV10-1,TRBJ1-2,.
TGTGCCATCTCCCCAGGTTCCTACGAGCAGTACTTC,CAISPGSYEQYF,.,TRBV10-3,TRBJ2-7,many
TGCGCCAGCAGATTAAACAGGGATCAGCCCCAGCATTTT,CASRLNRDQPQHF,.,TRBV5-1,TRBJ1-5,.
TGTGCCAGCAGTCCCCTCGAGACCCAGTACTTC,CASSPLETQYF,.,TRBV6-5,TRBJ2-5,once
TGCGCCAGCAGCCAACGATCCCTTGTGCGAGCGGGAGAGTTAGTAGCTAGTATTACGCAGTATTTT,CASSQRSLVRAGELVASITQYF,TRBD2,TRBV4-1,TRBJ2-3,.
TGTGCCAGCAGTCCGGGACTAGGGTCGTACAATGAGCAGTTCTTC,CASSPGLGSYNEQFF,TRBD2,TRBV6-6,TRBJ2-1,.
TGTGCCAGCAGTTACTCGGGAAAATACAATGAGCAGTTCTTC,CASSYSGKYNEQFF,.,TRBV6-6,TRBJ2-1,.
TGCAGCGTTGAAATGGGAAACACCGGGGAGCTGTTTTTT,CSVEMGNTGELFF,.,TRBV29-1,TRBJ2-2,.
TGTGCCTGGAGTTCCCCAGAGGAAACAGATACGCAGTATTTT,CAWSSPEETDTQYF,.,TRBV30,TRBJ2-3,.
TGCGCCAGCAGCCCCAACCCAAACAGAGGGGATAATTCACCCCTCCACTTT,CASSPNPNRGDNSPLHF,.,TRBV5-1,TRBJ1-6,.
TGTGCCAGCAGGGACAGGGGGAGGGAGCAGTACTTC,CASRDRGREQYF,TRBD1,TRBV2,TRBJ2-7,.
TGTGCCAGCAGCTTGACGACAGGGGGCAGAGCTAACTATGGCTACACCTTC,CASSLTTGGRANYGYTF,TRBD1,TRBV5-4,TRBJ1-2,.
TGCAGCGTTGACGGTCGTCCCGGGGAGCTGTTTTTT,CSVDGRPGELFF,.,TRBV29-1,TRBJ2-2,once
TGTGCCAGCAGCTTACAAGGCGGGGCAGGGGGCGATGGCTACACCTTC,CASSLQGGAGGDGYTF,TRBD1,TRBV5-6,TRBJ1-2,once
TGTGCCAGCAGTTACGGCCGGGGTGGCACCTTC,CASSYGRGGTF,.,TRBV6-5,TRBJ1-2,.
TGTGCCAGCAGCTTAGGCGGGAGGGCGGCCGGGGAGCTGTTTTTT,CASSLGGRAAGELFF,TRBD2,TRBV11-2,TRBJ2-2,.
TGTGCCACCAGCAGAGATCATGCCAGGAGCCCCACTGAAGCTTTCTTT,CATSRDHARSPTEAFF,.,TRBV15,TRBJ1-1,.
TGTGCCAGCATCTCATGGGGGACTGAAGCTTTCTTT,CASISWGTEAFF,.,TRBV7-9,TRBJ1-1,.
TGCGCCAGCAGTGAAAACGGAGTATACGAGCAGTACTTC,CASSENGVYEQYF,.,TRBV10-2,TRBJ2-7,.
TGCGCCAGCAGCCTGACAGGGGCAACTAATGAAAAACTGTTTTTT,CASSLTGATNEKLFF,TRBD1,TRBV4-3,TRBJ1-4,.
TGTGCCAGCAAAGCGACAGGGGTTGGAAACACCATATATTTT,CASKATGVGNTIYF,TRBD1,TRBV2,TRBJ1-3,.
TGCGCCAGCAGCCAAGAGAGGCAGGTCGGCACTGAAGCTTTCTTT,CASSQERQVGTEAFF,.,TRBV4-1,TRBJ1-1,.
TGTGCCAGCAGCGCGGGGACAGGGGGCGAGGAGACCCAGTACTTC,CASSAGTGGEETQYF,TRBD1,TRBV7-8,TRBJ2-5,once
TGCGCCAGCAGCTTGGCAGGGTCGACTAGCGGGCTAAACGAGCAGTACTTC,CASSLAGSTSGLNEQYF,TRBD2,TRBV5-1,TRBJ2-7,many
TGTGCCAGCAGCTCTTTAGCGGGAGCCCTCACAGATACGCAGTATTTT,CASSSLAGALTDTQYF,TRBD2,TRBV7-2,TRBJ2-3,.
TGTGCCAGCAGTTACGGAGGGGGCGGTGAAAAACTGTTTTTT,CASSYGGGGEKLFF,TRBD1,TRBV6-6,TRBJ1-4,.
TGTGCCAGCAGCCAAGCAAGCGGACAGAGCAATCAGCCCCAGCATTTT,CASSQASGQSNQPQHF,.,TRBV14,TRBJ1-5,.
TGTGCCAGCAGTCTAGCGGGCAACACCGGGGAGCTGTTTTTT,CASSLAGNTGELFF,TRBD2,TRBV6-6,TRBJ2-2,.
TGTGCCAGCAGTGAAGGGCAGCCTAATGAGCAGTTCTTC,CASSEGQPNEQFF,.,TRBV2,TRBJ2-1,.
TGCGCCAGCAGCTCGGACGGACAGGGCCAAGAGACCCAGTACTTC,CASSSDGQGQETQYF,TRBD1,TRBV5-1,TRBJ2-5,.
TGTGCCAGCAGGGAACAGGGGGGCGAGCAGTTCTTC,CASREQGGEQFF,TRBD1,TRBV2,TRBJ2-1,once
TGTGCCTGGAAAGTCGACAGGGTCCTCTACAATGAGCAGTTCTTC,CAWKVDRVLYNEQFF,TRBD1,TRBV30,TRBJ2-1,.
TGCGCCAGCAGCCTATTAGGGACAGGATTTTACGAGCAGTACTTC,CASSLLGTGFYEQYF,TRBD1,TRBV4-3,TRBJ2-7,once
TGTGCCAGCAGTTCAACCCTTTTTAAGGGGGCGCATGGCTACACCTTC,CASSSTLFKGAHGYTF,TRBD1,TRBV6-5,TRBJ1-2,.
TGCGCCAGCAGGCAGGGGGAGACAGATACGCAGTATTTT,CASRQGETDTQYF,TRBD1,TRBV5-1,TRBJ2-3,.
TGTGCCAGCAGTGGCCCCTACGAGCAGTACTTC,CASSGPYEQYF,.,TRBV6-1,TRBJ2-7,.
TGTGCCAGCAGTTACTCGATTACAGGGTCCTACGAGCAGTACTTC,CASSYSITGSYEQYF,.,TRBV6-5,TRBJ2-7,.
TGTGCCAGCAGTGTCGTAGGGAACGAGCAGTACTTC,CASSVVGNEQYF,.,TRBV2,TRBJ2-7,.
TGCGCCAGCAGTGGGGTCGCAGGGTTAGCGGGGTTCTCCTACGAGCAGTACTTC,CASSGVAGLAGFSYEQYF,TRBD2,TRBV10-2,TRBJ2-7,.
TGTGCCAGCTACACCACCACCCAGGGGATCTATGGCTACACCTTC,CASYTTTQGIYGYTF,.,TRBV6-6,TRBJ1-2,.